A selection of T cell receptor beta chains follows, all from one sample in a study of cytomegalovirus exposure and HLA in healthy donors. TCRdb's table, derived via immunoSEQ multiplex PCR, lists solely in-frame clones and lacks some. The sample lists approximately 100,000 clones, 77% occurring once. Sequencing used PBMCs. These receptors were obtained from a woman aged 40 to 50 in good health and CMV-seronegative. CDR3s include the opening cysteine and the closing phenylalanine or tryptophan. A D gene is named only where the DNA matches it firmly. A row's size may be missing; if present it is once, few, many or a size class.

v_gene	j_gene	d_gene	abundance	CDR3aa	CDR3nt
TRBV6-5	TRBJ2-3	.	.	CASSSPGTDTDTQYF	TGTGCCAGCTCATCCCCCGGGACTGACACAGATACGCAGTATTTT
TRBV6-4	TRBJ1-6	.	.	CASRRDMAEKNSPLHF	TGTGCCAGCAGAAGGGACATGGCCGAAAAAAATTCACCCCTCCACTTT
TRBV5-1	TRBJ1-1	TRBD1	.	CASSQGADTEAFF	TGCGCCAGCAGTCAGGGGGCTGACACTGAAGCTTTCTTT
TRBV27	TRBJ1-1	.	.	CASSFTGNTEAFF	TGTGCCAGCAGTTTCACGGGGAACACTGAAGCTTTCTTT
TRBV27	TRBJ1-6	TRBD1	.	CASSLEGANSPLHF	TGTGCCAGCAGTTTAGAGGGGGCCAATTCACCCCTCCACTTT
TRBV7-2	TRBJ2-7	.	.	CASSLDRGEGYEQYF	TGTGCCAGCAGCTTAGACAGGGGGGAGGGATACGAGCAGTACTTC
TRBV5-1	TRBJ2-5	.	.	CASSRQQETQYF	TGCGCCAGCAGCAGACAGCAAGAGACCCAGTACTTC
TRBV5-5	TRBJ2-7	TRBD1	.	CASSSGTVGYEQYF	TGTGCCAGCAGCTCCGGGACAGTCGGCTACGAGCAGTACTTC
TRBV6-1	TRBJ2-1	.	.	CASSEAVGRNPYNEQFF	TGTGCCAGCAGTGAAGCTGTAGGGAGAAACCCCTACAATGAGCAGTTCTTC
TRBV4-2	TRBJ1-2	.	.	CASTPGGNVYGYTF	TGTGCCAGCACCCCCGGGGGGAACGTCTATGGCTACACCTTC
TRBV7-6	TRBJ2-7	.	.	CASSLIAAEQYF	TGTGCCAGCAGCTTAATAGCCGCCGAGCAGTACTTC
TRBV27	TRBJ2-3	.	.	CASRGGNTQYF	TGTGCCAGCAGGGGGGGTAATACGCAGTATTTT
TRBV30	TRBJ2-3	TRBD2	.	CAWSPLALAGGQATQYF	TGTGCCTGGAGTCCCCTGGCGCTAGCGGGGGGGCAAGCTACGCAGTATTTT
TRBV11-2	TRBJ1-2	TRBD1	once	CASSLEQGRNYGYTF	TGTGCCAGCAGCTTAGAACAGGGGCGGAACTATGGCTACACCTTC
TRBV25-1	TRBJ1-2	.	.	CASSESVYGYTF	TGTGCCAGCAGTGAATCGGTGTATGGCTACACCTTC
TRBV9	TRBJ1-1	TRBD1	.	CASSSELGQGVNTEAFF	TGTGCCAGCAGCTCAGAGTTAGGACAGGGGGTGAACACTGAAGCTTTCTTT
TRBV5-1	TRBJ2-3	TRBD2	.	CASSLVAGGRTDTQYF	TGCGCCAGCAGCTTGGTCGCGGGGGGGCGCACAGATACGCAGTATTTT
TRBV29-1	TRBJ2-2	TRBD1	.	CSVADRGDTGELFF	TGCAGCGTGGCAGACAGGGGTGACACCGGGGAGCTGTTTTTT
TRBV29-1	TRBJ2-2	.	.	CSVRDSYDGELFF	TGCAGCGTGCGGGACTCCTACGACGGGGAGCTGTTTTTT
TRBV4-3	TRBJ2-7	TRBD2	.	CASSPGASGIYEQYF	TGCGCCAGCAGCCCCGGGGCTAGCGGAATTTACGAGCAGTACTTC
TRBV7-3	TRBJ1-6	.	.	CASSSALNSPLHF	TGTGCCAGCAGCTCCGCGCTGAATTCACCCCTCCACTTT
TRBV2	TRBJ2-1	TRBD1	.	CASSEWDRVGEQFF	TGTGCCAGCAGTGAGTGGGACAGGGTTGGAGAGCAGTTCTTC
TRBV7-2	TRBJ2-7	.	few	CASSWTNSYEQYF	TGTGCCAGCAGCTGGACTAACTCCTACGAGCAGTACTTC